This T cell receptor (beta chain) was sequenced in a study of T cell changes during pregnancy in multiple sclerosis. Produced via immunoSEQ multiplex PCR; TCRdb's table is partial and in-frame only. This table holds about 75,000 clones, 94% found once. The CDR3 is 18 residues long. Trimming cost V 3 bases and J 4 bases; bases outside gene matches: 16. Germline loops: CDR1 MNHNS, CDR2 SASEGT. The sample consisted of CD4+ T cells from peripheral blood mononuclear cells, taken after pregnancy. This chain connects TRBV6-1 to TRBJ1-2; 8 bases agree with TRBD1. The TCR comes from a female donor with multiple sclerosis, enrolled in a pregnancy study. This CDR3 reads CASSEKLFGGQVIYGYTF. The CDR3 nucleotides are TGTGCCAGCAGTGAGAAACTTTTTGGGGGACAGGTTATCTATGGCTACACCTTC.